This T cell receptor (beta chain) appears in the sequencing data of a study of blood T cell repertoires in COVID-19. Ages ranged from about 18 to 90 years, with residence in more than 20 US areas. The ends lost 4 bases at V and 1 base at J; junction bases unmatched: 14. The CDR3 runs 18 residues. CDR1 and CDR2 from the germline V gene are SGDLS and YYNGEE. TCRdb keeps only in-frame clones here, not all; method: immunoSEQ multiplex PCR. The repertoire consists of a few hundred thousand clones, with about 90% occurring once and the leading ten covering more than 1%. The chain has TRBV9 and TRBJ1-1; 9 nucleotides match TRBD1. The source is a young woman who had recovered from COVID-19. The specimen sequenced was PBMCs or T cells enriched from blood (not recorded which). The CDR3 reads CASSPRSETGGKNTEAFF. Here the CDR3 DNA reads TGTGCCAGCAGCCCAAGAAGCGAGACAGGGGGGAAGAACACTGAAGCTTTCTTT.